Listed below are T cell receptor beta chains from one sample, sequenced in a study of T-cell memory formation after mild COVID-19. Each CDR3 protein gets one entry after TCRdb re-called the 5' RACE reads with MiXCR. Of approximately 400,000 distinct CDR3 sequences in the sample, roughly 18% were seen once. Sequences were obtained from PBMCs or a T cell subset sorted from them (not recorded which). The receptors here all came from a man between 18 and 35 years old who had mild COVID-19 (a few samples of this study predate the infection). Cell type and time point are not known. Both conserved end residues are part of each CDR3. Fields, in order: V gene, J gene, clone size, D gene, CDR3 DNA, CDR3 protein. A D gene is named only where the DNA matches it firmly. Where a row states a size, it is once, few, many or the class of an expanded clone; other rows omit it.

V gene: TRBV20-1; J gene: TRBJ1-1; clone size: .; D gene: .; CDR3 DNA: TGCACCTCTCCGGACACGTACACTGAAGCTTTCTTT; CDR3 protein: CTSPDTYTEAFF
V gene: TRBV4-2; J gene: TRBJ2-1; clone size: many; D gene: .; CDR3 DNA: TGTGCCAGCAGCCAAGGTGCGGAGTCCTACAATGAGCAGTTCTTC; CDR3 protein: CASSQGAESYNEQFF
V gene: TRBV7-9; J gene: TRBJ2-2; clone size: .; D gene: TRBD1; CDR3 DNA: TGTGCCAGCAGCCAACCGGGACAGGGGGCCCCGAACACCGGGGAGCTGTTTTTT; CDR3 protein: CASSQPGQGAPNTGELFF
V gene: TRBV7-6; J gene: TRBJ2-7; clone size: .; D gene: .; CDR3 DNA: TGTGCCAGCAGCTTAGACCGGGGGGCCGCCCACGAGCAGTACTTC; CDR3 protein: CASSLDRGAAHEQYF
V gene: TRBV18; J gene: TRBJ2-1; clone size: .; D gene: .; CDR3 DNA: TGTGCCAGCTCGGCCCAGGGGGAGGACAATGAGCAGTTCTTC; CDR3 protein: CASSAQGEDNEQFF
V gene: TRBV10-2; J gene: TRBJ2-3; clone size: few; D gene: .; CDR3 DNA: TGCGCCAGCAAGGGGGGGCTTAGCACAGATACGCAGTATTTT; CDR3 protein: CASKGGLSTDTQYF
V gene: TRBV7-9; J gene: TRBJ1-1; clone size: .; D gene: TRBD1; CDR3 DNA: TGTGCCAGCAGCTTACAACAGGGGGCGGGCACTGAAGCTTTCTTT; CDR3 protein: CASSLQQGAGTEAFF
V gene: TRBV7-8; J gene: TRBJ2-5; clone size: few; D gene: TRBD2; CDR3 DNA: TGTGCCACCGTTGGTGGCTATGGCGGGGGGTCCCAAGAGACCCAGTACTTC; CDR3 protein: CATVGGYGGGSQETQYF
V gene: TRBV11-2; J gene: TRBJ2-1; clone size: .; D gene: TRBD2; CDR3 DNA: TGTGCCAGCAGCTTAGTGGCGGGGGGGCGTTTGGAGCAGTTCTTC; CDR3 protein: CASSLVAGGRLEQFF
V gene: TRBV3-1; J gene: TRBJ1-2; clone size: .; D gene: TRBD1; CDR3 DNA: TGTGCCAGCAGCCAAGATAACAGGGGGGACTATGGCTACACCTTC; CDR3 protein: CASSQDNRGDYGYTF
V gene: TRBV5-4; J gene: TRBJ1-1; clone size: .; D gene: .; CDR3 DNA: TGTGCCAGCAGCCCGGGAGGGGCGATGAACACTGAAGCTTTCTTT; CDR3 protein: CASSPGGAMNTEAFF
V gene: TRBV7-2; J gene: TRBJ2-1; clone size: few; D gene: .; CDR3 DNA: TGTGCCAGCAGCCTCACCATGGTCTGGGACTTTTCTCCAGAGCAGTTCTTC; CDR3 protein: CASSLTMVWDFSPEQFF
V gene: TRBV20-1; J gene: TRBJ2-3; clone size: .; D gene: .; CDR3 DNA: TGCAGTGCTAGAGCACAGGGATTCGGCACAGATACGCAGTATTTT; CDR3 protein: CSARAQGFGTDTQYF
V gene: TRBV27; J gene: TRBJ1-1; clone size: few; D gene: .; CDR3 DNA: TGTGCCAGCAGTCTGACACGTACCTATGAAGCTTTCTTT; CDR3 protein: CASSLTRTYEAFF
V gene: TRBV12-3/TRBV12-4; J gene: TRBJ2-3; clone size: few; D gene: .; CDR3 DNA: TGTGCCAGCACCCATTCAGATACGCAGTATTTT; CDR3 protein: CASTHSDTQYF
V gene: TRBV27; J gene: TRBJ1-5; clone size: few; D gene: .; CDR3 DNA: TGTGCCAGCAGTTCCCGGGACAACAATCAGCCCCAGCATTTT; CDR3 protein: CASSSRDNNQPQHF
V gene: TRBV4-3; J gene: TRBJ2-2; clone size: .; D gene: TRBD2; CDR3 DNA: TGCGCCAGCAGCCAAGATATGGCTAGCGGGGGGCGAATGTCTACCGGGGAGCTGTTTTTT; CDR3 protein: CASSQDMASGGRMSTGELFF
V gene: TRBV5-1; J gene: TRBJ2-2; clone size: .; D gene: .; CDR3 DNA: TGCGCCAGCAGCTTGTGGAACGACAGAGGAAGTCACACCGGGGAGCTGTTTTTT; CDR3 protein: CASSLWNDRGSHTGELFF
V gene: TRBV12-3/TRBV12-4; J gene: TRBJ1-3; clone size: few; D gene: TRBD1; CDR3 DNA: TGTGCCAGCAGCCGTACAGGGGTCTATGGAAACACCATATATTTT; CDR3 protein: CASSRTGVYGNTIYF
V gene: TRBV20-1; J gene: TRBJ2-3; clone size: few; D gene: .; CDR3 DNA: TGCAGTGCCCCCCCCGGGACCGGAGATACGCAGTATTTT; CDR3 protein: CSAPPGTGDTQYF
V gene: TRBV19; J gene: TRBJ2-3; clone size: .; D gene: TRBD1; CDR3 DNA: TGTGCCAGTAGACGCAGGGGGCTTACAGATACGCAGTATTTT; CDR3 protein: CASRRRGLTDTQYF
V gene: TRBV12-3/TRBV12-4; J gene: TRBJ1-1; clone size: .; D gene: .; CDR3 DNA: TGTGCCAGCAGTTTTTTAAGGCATGGCACTGAAGCTTTCTTT; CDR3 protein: CASSFLRHGTEAFF
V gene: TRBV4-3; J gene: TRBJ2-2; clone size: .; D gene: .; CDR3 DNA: TGCGCCAGCAGCCCAGGTCATGGCGGGGGCGCCAACACCGGGGAGCTGTTTTTT; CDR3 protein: CASSPGHGGGANTGELFF
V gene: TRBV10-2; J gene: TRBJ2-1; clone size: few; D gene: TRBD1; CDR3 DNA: TGCGCCAGCAGCCCAGACAGGGGAAAGTTCTTC; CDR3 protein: CASSPDRGKFF
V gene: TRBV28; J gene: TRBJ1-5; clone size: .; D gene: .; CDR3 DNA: TGTGCCAGCAGTGGCCAGGCCAGGGATAACAATCAGCCCCAGCATTTT; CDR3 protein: CASSGQARDNNQPQHF
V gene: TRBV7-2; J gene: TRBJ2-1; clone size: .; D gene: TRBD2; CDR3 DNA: TGTGCCAGCAGCTTATGGGGAGGGCGGGGAAGATACAATGAGCAGTTCTTC; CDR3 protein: CASSLWGGRGRYNEQFF
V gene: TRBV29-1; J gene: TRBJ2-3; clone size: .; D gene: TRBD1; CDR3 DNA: TGCAGCGTTGAAGTAGCTGAGATACAGGGGCTGCCGTATTTT; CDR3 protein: CSVEVAEIQGLPYF
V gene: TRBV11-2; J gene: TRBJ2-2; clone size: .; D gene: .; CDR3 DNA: TGTGCCAGCAGCTTAGCACTCAGCAAAAACACCGGGGAGCTGTTTTTT; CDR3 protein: CASSLALSKNTGELFF
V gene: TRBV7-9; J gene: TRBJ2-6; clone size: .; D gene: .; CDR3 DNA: TGTGCCAGCAGCGTTAGGGAAGCTGGGGCCAACGTCCTGACTTTC; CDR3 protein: CASSVREAGANVLTF
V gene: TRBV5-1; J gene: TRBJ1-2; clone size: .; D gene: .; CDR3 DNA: TGCGCCAGCAGCCTGGAGGCAGACTATGGCTACACCTTC; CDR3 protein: CASSLEADYGYTF
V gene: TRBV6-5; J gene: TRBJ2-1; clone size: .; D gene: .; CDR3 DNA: TGTGCCAGCAGTTACCGACAGGAGCAGTTCTTC; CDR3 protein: CASSYRQEQFF
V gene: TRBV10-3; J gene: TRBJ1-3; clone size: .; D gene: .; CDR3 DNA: TGTGCCATCAGCGAGTTTCTAGACTCTGGAAACACCATATATTTT; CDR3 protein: CAISEFLDSGNTIYF
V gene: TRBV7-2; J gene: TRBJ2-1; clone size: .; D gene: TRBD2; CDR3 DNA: TGTGCCAGCAGCTTACTCGGGGGGGCGAACAATGAGCAGTTCTTC; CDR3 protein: CASSLLGGANNEQFF